A selection of T cell receptor beta chains follows, all from one sample in a study of cytomegalovirus exposure and HLA in healthy donors. Data came from immunoSEQ multiplex PCR; TCRdb stores just in-frame clones and leaves some out. This sample has 120,000 or so clones, with 83% found just once. The sequenced sample was PBMCs. The origin of the receptors is a woman between 40 and 50 years old in good health and CMV-seropositive. Both conserved end residues are part of each CDR3. The order of the fields is V gene, J gene, clone size, CDR3 protein. Rows may omit the clone size; those that give it use once, few, many or a size class.

v_gene: TRBV19
j_gene: TRBJ2-7
abundance: .
CDR3aa: CASSADLHSAEQYF

v_gene: TRBV12-5
j_gene: TRBJ2-7
abundance: .
CDR3aa: CASGLVVMQAPHEQYF

v_gene: TRBV11-2
j_gene: TRBJ2-1
abundance: .
CDR3aa: CASSLFGRTLAGRNNEQFF

v_gene: TRBV6-1
j_gene: TRBJ2-7
abundance: .
CDR3aa: CASSEGIAGANEQYF

v_gene: TRBV28
j_gene: TRBJ1-4
abundance: .
CDR3aa: CASSSGTGGVWNEKLFF

v_gene: TRBV27
j_gene: TRBJ1-1
abundance: .
CDR3aa: CASSLRLPISRETEAFF

v_gene: TRBV10-3
j_gene: TRBJ2-3
abundance: .
CDR3aa: CAISEDRESTDTQYF

v_gene: TRBV28
j_gene: TRBJ1-1
abundance: .
CDR3aa: CASSRGTGFTEAFF

v_gene: TRBV6-1
j_gene: TRBJ2-1
abundance: .
CDR3aa: CASSEVRGGNNEQFF

v_gene: TRBV5-1
j_gene: TRBJ1-1
abundance: .
CDR3aa: CASSLEGGEAEAFF

v_gene: TRBV4-1
j_gene: TRBJ2-7
abundance: .
CDR3aa: CASSQGVEREADEQYF

v_gene: TRBV9
j_gene: TRBJ2-5
abundance: .
CDR3aa: CASSLVAGGPLETQYF

v_gene: TRBV4-2
j_gene: TRBJ2-1
abundance: .
CDR3aa: CASSPQGLAGDREQFF

v_gene: TRBV6-5
j_gene: TRBJ2-1
abundance: .
CDR3aa: CASSYVWRSDYNEQFF

v_gene: TRBV23-1
j_gene: TRBJ1-1
abundance: .
CDR3aa: CASSQFYGRGKAFF

v_gene: TRBV5-1
j_gene: TRBJ1-1
abundance: once
CDR3aa: CASKYSGTGHINTEAFF

v_gene: TRBV7-8
j_gene: TRBJ2-3
abundance: few
CDR3aa: CASSYGLAGSDTQYF